A selection of T cell receptor beta chains follows, all from one sample in a study of blood T cell repertoires in COVID-19. Some clones are missing from TCRdb's copy, which holds only in-frame ones; the method was immunoSEQ multiplex PCR. The sample lists about 310,000 clones; around 87% were seen once. Sample: peripheral blood. These receptor sequences come from a woman aged 35 to 49 with COVID-19, enrolled during active disease. CDR3s include the opening cysteine and the closing phenylalanine or tryptophan. The D gene is left open where the match is weak. Some rows have no size entry. The others give once, few or many, or a class for an expanded clone.

TRBD1 | - | TRBJ1-1 | 15 | TRBV5-1 | CASSQTGAVNTEAFF | TGCGCCAGCAGCCAGACAGGGGCGGTGAACACTGAAGCTTTCTTT
- | - | TRBJ2-1 | 16 | TRBV29-1 | CSVGGTGSSRYNEQFF | TGCAGCGTTGGAGGTACAGGGTCCAGCCGGTACAATGAGCAGTTCTTC
TRBD1 | - | TRBJ1-2 | 15 | TRBV4-2 | CASSQEWRGLGGYTF | TGTGCCAGCAGCCAAGAATGGAGGGGGCTAGGGGGCTACACCTTC
- | - | TRBJ1-6 | 15 | TRBV6-5 | CASSQGSSYNSPLHF | TGTGCCAGCAGTCAGGGTAGCTCCTATAATTCACCCCTCCACTTT
- | - | TRBJ1-2 | 15 | TRBV19 | CASSVPQGNRDGYTF | TGTGCCAGTAGTGTTCCGCAGGGGAATCGGGATGGCTACACCTTC
- | - | TRBJ1-4 | 14 | TRBV27 | CASKSTLANEKLFF | TGTGCCAGCAAAAGTACTCTTGCTAATGAAAAACTGTTTTTT
- | - | TRBJ2-1 | 11 | TRBV6-2/TRBV6-3 | CASSTGSVLFF | TGTGCCAGCAGCACGGGATCCGTCCTGTTCTTC
- | - | TRBJ1-4 | 15 | TRBV5-1 | CASSSDSATNEKLFF | TGCGCCAGCAGCTCCGACAGCGCAACTAATGAAAAACTGTTTTTT
TRBD1 | - | TRBJ1-1 | 16 | TRBV27 | CASSPDRGGEGTEAFF | TGTGCCAGCAGCCCGGACAGGGGTGGGGAGGGGACTGAAGCTTTCTTT
- | - | TRBJ2-3 | 16 | TRBV6-6 | CASSRQGRETTDTQYF | TGTGCCAGCAGCCGACAAGGGAGAGAAACCACAGATACGCAGTATTTT
TRBD1 | once | TRBJ1-1 | 15 | TRBV5-1 | CASSRTGDSYTEAFF | TGCGCCAGCAGCAGGACAGGGGATTCGTACACTGAAGCTTTCTTT
TRBD1 | few | TRBJ1-6 | 18 | TRBV14 | CASSQERENRGRASPLHF | TGTGCCAGCAGCCAAGAACGAGAAAACAGGGGAAGGGCATCACCCCTCCACTTT
TRBD1 | - | TRBJ1-2 | 14 | TRBV28 | CASRKWGQGTGYTF | TGTGCCAGCAGAAAATGGGGACAGGGGACCGGCTACACCTTC
- | - | TRBJ2-2 | 16 | TRBV19 | CASSIRQLRNTGELFF | TGTGCCAGTAGTATAAGACAGCTTAGGAACACCGGGGAGCTGTTTTTT
- | - | TRBJ2-2 | 14 | TRBV30 | CAWTRDYRAGELFF | TGTGCCTGGACCCGGGACTACAGGGCCGGGGAGCTGTTTTTT
- | - | TRBJ2-7 | 17 | TRBV6-6 | CASSPPPGHQIPYEQYF | TGTGCCAGCAGTCCCCCCCCGGGACACCAGATCCCCTACGAGCAGTACTTC
TRBD1 | - | TRBJ2-5 | 15 | TRBV4-2 | CASSQVKGALETQYF | TGTGCCAGCAGCCAAGTAAAGGGGGCGCTGGAGACCCAGTACTTC
TRBD1 | - | TRBJ2-4 | 18 | TRBV7-6 | CASSSRAGTGAAKNIQYF | TGTGCCAGCAGCTCCCGGGCCGGGACAGGGGCCGCCAAAAACATTCAGTACTTC
- | - | TRBJ1-3 | 15 | TRBV7-6 | CASSSVSFSGNTIYF | TGTGCCAGCAGCTCGGTATCGTTTTCTGGAAACACCATATATTTT
- | - | TRBJ2-5 | 13 | TRBV5-5 | CASSPTGWETQYF | TGTGCCAGCAGCCCGACGGGTTGGGAGACCCAGTACTTC
TRBD1 | - | TRBJ1-5 | 15 | TRBV6-5 | CASSPTGGSNQPQHF | TGTGCCAGCAGTCCGACAGGGGGTAGCAATCAGCCCCAGCATTTT
- | - | TRBJ1-1 | 12 | TRBV7-3 | CASSTGNTEAFF | TGTGCCAGCAGCACAGGGAACACTGAAGCTTTCTTT
TRBD1 | - | TRBJ1-5 | 14 | TRBV7-3 | CASSLTGGGQPQHF | TGTGCCAGCAGCCTTACAGGGGGTGGACAGCCCCAGCATTTT
- | - | TRBJ1-4 | 14 | TRBV30 | CALTPGATNEKLFF | TGTGCCTTAACTCCGGGGGCAACTAATGAAAAACTGTTTTTT
- | - | TRBJ1-3 | 15 | TRBV4-3 | CASSPRRVSGNTIYF | TGCGCCAGCAGCCCCAGACGGGTCTCTGGAAACACCATATATTTT
TRBD1 | - | TRBJ1-2 | 13 | TRBV12-3/TRBV12-4 | CASSSTGVGGYTF | TGTGCCAGCAGCTCTACAGGGGTCGGAGGCTACACCTTC
- | - | TRBJ2-3 | 13 | TRBV12-3/TRBV12-4 | CASRFGLPDTQYF | TGTGCCAGCAGATTCGGACTCCCGGATACGCAGTATTTT
- | - | TRBJ1-1 | 13 | TRBV5-4 | CASSLDSAEEAFF | TGTGCCAGCAGCTTGGATTCGGCGGAAGAAGCTTTCTTT
- | once | TRBJ2-7 | 13 | TRBV3-1/TRBV3-2 | CASSQWSNHEQYF | TGTGCCAGCAGCCAATGGTCTAATCACGAGCAGTACTTC
- | - | TRBJ2-1 | 10 | TRBV25-1 | CASSTNEQFF | TGTGCCAGCAGTACAAATGAGCAGTTCTTC
- | - | TRBJ2-1 | 16 | TRBV4-3 | CASSQDGQGSGNEQFF | TGCGCCAGCAGCCAAGACGGGCAGGGGTCGGGCAATGAGCAGTTCTTC
- | - | TRBJ1-1 | 15 | TRBV6-2/TRBV6-3 | CASSVGGPGPTEAFF | TGTGCCAGCAGTGTGGGGGGGCCGGGCCCCACTGAAGCTTTCTTT
TRBD1 | - | TRBJ2-1 | 15 | TRBV7-7 | CASSLAGTDYNEQFF | TGTGCTAGCAGCCTTGCCGGGACAGACTACAATGAGCAGTTCTTC
TRBD1 | once | TRBJ1-6 | 15 | TRBV27 | CASSGQGLGVSPLHF | TGTGCCAGCAGTGGACAGGGGTTAGGGGTCTCACCCCTCCACTTT
- | - | TRBJ1-6 | 16 | TRBV5-4 | CASSLAGIRRNSPLHF | TGTGCCAGCAGCTTGGCCGGGATACGGCGTAATTCACCCCTCCACTTT
TRBD1 | few | TRBJ1-2 | 19 | TRBV7-9 | CASSPKDGGQAGFYYGYTF | TGTGCCAGCAGCCCTAAGGACGGGGGACAGGCCGGATTTTACTATGGCTACACCTTC
- | - | TRBJ1-3 | 15 | TRBV9 | CASSPRPGTGNTIYF | TGTGCCAGCAGCCCCCGGCCAGGGACTGGAAACACCATATATTTT
- | - | TRBJ1-5 | 16 | TRBV6-5 | CASSYIEVGINQPQHF | TGTGCCAGCAGTTACATCGAGGTCGGTATCAATCAGCCCCAGCATTTT
TRBD1 | - | TRBJ2-7 | 14 | TRBV30 | CASPKRTGNYEQYF | TGTGCCTCCCCGAAGCGGACAGGGAACTACGAGCAGTACTTC
TRBD1 | - | TRBJ2-6 | 18 | TRBV2 | CASSEEGRGRLGANVLTF | TGTGCCAGCAGTGAAGAGGGCAGGGGGCGTCTTGGGGCCAACGTCCTGACTTTC
- | - | TRBJ1-1 | 14 | TRBV7-9 | CASSLAGGGTEAFF | TGTGCCAGCAGCTTAGCGGGGGGTGGCACTGAAGCTTTCTTT